This T cell receptor beta chain was found in a study of cytomegalovirus exposure and HLA in healthy donors. In the case of this clone: Its antigen is undetermined.

General study findings and limits: The listing of fewer than 200 TCR beta chains classed them as cytomegalovirus-associated. The authors confirmed in vitro that a few CMV-associated chains were specific for CMV antigens. Rarity held for most TCR sequences, but there were some public TCRs that occurred in many donors.

Germline lookup yields CDR1 SGHRS and CDR2 YFSETQ. Trimming removed 3 bases from V and 6 bases from J; junction bases left unmatched: 3. The CDR3 totals 12 residues. Sequencing was performed with immunoSEQ multiplex PCR; in TCRdb, only in-frame clones are kept and a portion is missing. Of some 250,000 clones listed, 90% were seen once; the top ten hold around 3.3%. The source is a woman aged 30 to 39 in good health and CMV-seronegative. Material for sequencing was PBMCs. V gene TRBV5-1 combines with J gene TRBJ2-7, with 7 nucleotides matching TRBD1. The CDR3 loop is CASSSGTAEQYF. The CDR3 DNA follows: TGCGCCAGCAGCTCCGGGACAGCCGAGCAGTACTTC.